This record concerns one TCR beta chain sequence. The antigen it recognizes is unknown. No per-base quality is available; no much larger clone lies one base away. In total, approximately 610 healthy bone marrow donors made up the cohort. Cohort members were all nominally healthy when sampled, although unrecorded immune exposures were likely present. The donor was CMV seropositive and was included in the group of 250 to 300 seropositive cohort members. A peripheral blood sample was provided by each donor, and peripheral blood mononuclear cells were used for TCR beta sequencing. Genomic DNA was extracted from the blood cell samples with the Qiagen DNeasy Blood Extraction Kit. The data were obtained in a study of cytomegalovirus exposure and HLA in healthy donors (dated by TCRdb to 2016 to 2017). Regarding the research as a whole: An earlier analysis of more than 550 of the donors reported 276 Gb of sequence data and 95 million to 140 million unique TCR beta sequences obtained from some 170 million T cells. Roughly 300 gigabases of sequencing data and tens of millions of unique TCR sequences were included in an early release covering roughly 700 HLA-typed donors. The genetic ancestry cluster associated with self-reported Caucasian donors included 81% of the approximately 430 genotyped donors. The aim of the study was to test whether cataloging public T cell receptors could identify signatures of past pathogen exposure. The study used immunosequencing to profile the T cell repertoires of approximately 650 subjects and linked those repertoires to cytomegalovirus serostatus. Along with the roughly 670-subject first cohort, a separate validation cohort of over a hundred different subjects was used. The study combined high-throughput TCR immunosequencing, statistical association of individual TCRs with disease status, and machine learning to predict cytomegalovirus infection status. To study patterns of TCR occurrence, a later analysis re-analyzed previously published TCR beta repertoires from 500 to 850 donors and added high-resolution HLA genotyping. The later analysis used no new phenotypic data to find candidate immune exposures, relying instead on TCR beta sequences and their occurrence across donors. In an earlier analysis of 587 of the donors, high-throughput TCR beta sequencing was used to judge whether each TCR beta V gene segment behaved as functional or pseudogenic. Donor age, sex, ethnicity and CMV serostatus were compiled alongside the repertoire data. A later genetic analysis took genome-wide SNP genotypes for about three fifths of the roughly 670 donors and used that subset as a discovery cohort. All discovery cohort repertoires had been generated using a single sequencing platform. Both class I and class II loci were covered by HLA typing, at four-digit resolution. The number of typed donors differed by locus: about 620-640 for A, B, C, DRB1 and DQB1; 500 to 550 for DQA1; 606 for DPA1; and 400 to 480 for DPB1. Roughly 5 DR-DQ haplotypes were treated as single units for association and clustering because of strong linkage in the cohort. On average, 235,054 unique TCR beta nucleotide sequences were sequenced per donor among more than 350 genotyped donors of the cohort, with 15% to 20% of those sequences being non-productive.

From V the trimming removes 6 bases and from J it removes 0 bases, while the gene matches leave 4 bases of the junction unaccounted for. The CDR3 measures 16 amino acids from cysteine to phenylalanine. Only the CDR3 part of the read is kept: 48 bases, read in frame from the first base. CDR1 and CDR2, looked up from the germline V gene, are SNHLY and FYNNEI. Here is what the overall study found, with its caveats: A further reported finding was that TCR beta sequences accurately predicted the HLA-A and HLA-B alleles for most subjects in the first cohort. A cluster of highly shared sequence variants was judged likely to represent a technical artifact of the sequencing pipeline. Because counts were too low, about 15 rarely observed V segments, including chromosome 9 orphons, were left out of the earlier analysis of some 640 of the donors. A few of the identified cytomegalovirus-associated TCR beta chains were confirmed in vitro to be specific for cytomegalovirus antigens. Sequencing depth was assumed to be roughly uniform across donors in the presence/absence analyses, though that assumption may not hold. When HLA alleles, especially DR and DQ, strongly co-occurred, attributing TCR associations to individual alleles was difficult. A later genetic analysis associated a missense DCLRE1C variant with V-gene and J-gene trimming of TCR beta chains, and an independent cohort replicated the association. The study listed over 150 TCR beta chains as associated with cytomegalovirus. According to a later analysis, most CMV-associated TCR beta chains appeared to be HLA-restricted, and the HLA associations seemed to be driven largely by CMV exposure. In a later analysis, HLA-associated TCR beta chains showed more clonal expansion and lower generation probabilities than non-associated chains that were equally common. CMV serostatus was the only immune exposure information available for the cohort. Several of the top co-occurrence clusters appeared to be linked to parvovirus B19, influenza, CMV and Epstein-Barr virus, according to a later analysis. The classifier was reported to diagnose cytomegalovirus status with high specificity and sensitivity in both the original cohort and the validation cohort. Because some donors lacked HLA typing at each locus, the association tests relied only on the typed subset. While some public TCRs were present in many individuals, most TCR sequences turned up only very rarely across donors. It was suggested by the authors that the approach could potentially be generalized to other disease states and immunological phenotypes. A later genetic analysis reported fewer N-insertions in productive TCRs among donors in an Asian-associated ancestry cluster than the approximately 700-donor mean. In an earlier analysis of 450 to 750 of the donors, most TCR beta V segments appeared in productive rearrangements about 90% or about 30% of the time, broadly matching IMGT annotations. The 87-base-pair reads could not distinguish some IMGT-functional V segments, including TRBV6-2 and TRBV6-3, so those segments were excluded. This cohort had only TCR beta chains sequenced, and the lack of alpha or paired-chain data limited which features could be detected. In a later analysis, the rate of TCR association differed among HLA loci, with DRB1 alleles having the most associated TCRs and HLA-C alleles having the fewest. Specific HLA alleles were associated with over 15,000 TCR beta sequences at a false discovery rate of 0.05 in a later analysis. Linkage disequilibrium might explain the correlated functional status among segregating V segments, but an unknown experimental factor could not be excluded.

The method was the immunoSEQ multiplex PCR assay. For the multiplex PCR, a mixture combining 60 forward primers for TCR Vbeta segments and 13 reverse primers for TCR Jbeta segments was used. The CDR3 region of rearranged TCR beta genes was amplified from genomic DNA by a multiplex PCR assay. The amplified TCR beta libraries were sequenced on the Illumina HiSeq System as 87-base-pair reads. The authors' analysis ran thus. In a later analysis, tens of millions of unique TCR beta chains were counted across the roughly 670 repertoires, and roughly 11 million of these chains were shared by at least two donors. To remove PCR and sequencing errors, raw reads were error-corrected and collapsed into unique sequences using a nearest-neighbor algorithm that merged closely related sequences. V, D and J gene segments were assigned by aligning CDR3 sequences to IMGT reference sequences. For a sequence to be retained, a match of at least six nucleotides to both a V gene segment and a J gene segment was required. Rearrangements were classified as productive when the CDR3 lacked stop codons and remained in frame with V and J, and all other rearrangements were classified as non-productive. Following IMGT convention, CDR3 was defined as the stretch from the second conserved V-encoded cysteine to the conserved J-encoded phenylalanine. The earlier analysis of 550 to 650 of the donors excluded any sequence lacking an unambiguous match to a single V gene segment. In an earlier analysis of several hundred of the donors, V segments were called functional above 56.7% productive rearrangements and were called segregating when the between-donor standard deviation exceeded 5%. A statistical classification framework was built to diagnose cytomegalovirus status from the catalog of TCR beta chain sequences. A later analysis assigned V and J genes by comparing TCR nucleotide sequences with IMGT/GENE-DB human TR gene sequences. In a later analysis, CDR3 sequences and most-parsimonious VDJ recombination scenarios were assigned using the TCRdist pipeline. In a later analysis, each TCR beta chain was defined by its CDR3 amino acid sequence together with its V-gene family, and reads without a unique V-gene family were excluded. A later analysis removed over 500 highly shared, low-generation-probability nucleotide sequences to deal with suspected cross-contamination and a sequencing artifact. For each public chain, a later analysis derived a clonal expansion index from normalized ranks of inferred template counts within each repertoire. A later analysis computed generation probabilities with a VDJ recombination model fitted to out-of-frame rearrangements, and checked the results against IGoR. In a later analysis, hypergeometric tests were used to score TCR-TCR, TCR-HLA and TCR-CMV co-occurrence, with a repertoire-size bias correction applied to TCR pairs. To estimate false discovery rates, a later analysis permuted the HLA or CMV assignments 20 times. In a later analysis, co-occurring TCRs were grouped using DBSCAN, and TCRdist sequence similarity was added for clustering within HLA-allele-positive subsets. Co-occurrence clustering excluded repertoires with fewer than 30,000 or more than 120,000 public chains, plus five with anomalous nucleotide sharing. TCRdb re-hosts the immuneACCESS table, in-frame sequences only. Its copies lack some clones; in the studies checked, an unresolved V gene accounts for under half of them, and the cause for the rest is not known. The V and J calls and clone size come from that table; D and trimming were worked out from the DNA. The sample table shows over 95,000 clones, and less than 80% are seen once. The ten most abundant clones make up about 4% of the sample.

Sample: PBMCs. The chain is assembled from TRBV2 and TRBJ2-6, with 8 bases matching TRBD1. The sequence came from a woman aged 35 to 49 in good health and CMV-seropositive. The nucleotide sequence is given as TGTGCCAGCAGGAGACAGGGGAGCTCTGGGGCCAACGTCCTGACTTTC. This yields the protein CASRRQGSSGANVLTF.